The 22 T cell receptor beta chains reported below all come from one sample, sequenced in a study of beta chain features in type 1 diabetes. The study's findings and limits: Across all four CD4+ subsets, people with type 1 diabetes showed modestly shorter TCRB CDR3s.

Their specific antigens are unknown. Reverse transcription of all isolated RNA meant that expressed TCRB transcripts were sequenced. Profiled with immunoSEQ multiplex PCR; TCRdb holds only in-frame clones, not every one. The table lists about 240,000 clones, approximately 14% of them singletons, with roughly 0.019% in the top ten. Sequencing used naive CD4+ T cells from blood. The receptors come from a man younger than 45 with type 1 diabetes.

The V gene is TRBV5-1, the J gene TRBJ2-1, with TRBD1 identical over 7 bases. The V segment lost 0 bases and the J segment 6 bases; nucleotides outside the gene matches: 3. This CDR3 is 14 amino acids long. Germline CDR1 is SGHRS and CDR2 is YFSETQ. As DNA, the CDR3 is TGCGCCAGCAGCTTGGCCAACAGGGGCAATGAGCAGTTCTTC. This codes for CASSLANRGNEQFF.

There are a few counts of this clone. The same CDR3 is also encoded by other DNA sequences in this sample. The chain uses TRBV29-1 and TRBJ2-7; 7 bases agree with TRBD1. With 4 bases clipped from V and 1 base from J, the junction kept 1 base outside the gene matches. CDR3 length equals 12 residues. In germline, CDR1 is SQVTM, CDR2 ANQGSEA. CDR3: CSVGQGSYEQYF. CDR3 sequence (DNA): TGCAGCGTTGGACAGGGATCCTACGAGCAGTACTTC.

In this sample, this clone turned up a few times. The genes are TRBV6-6 and TRBJ2-1; no firm D call. V lost 6 bases and J 6 bases, leaving 12 bases between the germline ends. Germline V gene sequence: CDR1 MNHNY, CDR2 SVGAGI (reference sequence). CDR3 length equals 13 residues. The CDR3 region is CASRKEVGNEQFF. The CDR3 nucleotides are TGTGCCAGCAGGAAAGAGGTCGGCAATGAGCAGTTCTTC.

This clone was recorded only once. The gene calls are TRBV5-1 and TRBJ1-2; tentatively, D is TRBD1 (6 bases). CDR1 SGHRS and CDR2 YFSETQ come from the germline V gene. The CDR3 runs to 15 residues. Deletions cut 0 bases from V and 3 bases from J, with 12 bases between. The DNA for the CDR3 is TGCGCCAGCAGCTTGGCACAGGGAGGGGACTATGGCTACACCTTC. Its protein product is CASSLAQGGDYGYTF.

This rearrangement joins TRBV12-5 to TRBJ1-5; maybe TRBD1 (6 bases). The CDR3 is made up of 13 amino acids. V was cut by 5 bases and J by 7 bases, with 12 bases left in between. Germline V gives CDR1 LGHNT, CDR2 FRNRAP. This chain's CDR3 is CASGSDRPQPQHF. The CDR3 bases are TGTGCTAGTGGTAGTGACAGGCCGCAGCCCCAGCATTTT.

This clone was observed a few times. Here the CDR3 reads CASSLQDSPFEAFF. The DNA of the CDR3 is TGCGCCAGCAGCCTCCAAGACTCTCCCTTCGAAGCTTTCTTT. This chain connects TRBV5-1 to TRBJ1-1; D is ambiguous. CDR3 size: 14 residues. Germline CDR1 reads SGHRS; CDR2 reads YFSETQ. The V and J ends lost 4 bases and 8 bases respectively, with 18 bases between them.

This clone was seen more than once but under ten times. The chain carries TRBV5-6 and TRBJ1-2; D uncertain. The CDR3 has 12 amino acids. CDR1 and CDR2 from the germline V gene are SGHDT and YYEEEE. Trimming took 0 bases from V and 3 from J, leaving 3 bases between them. CDR3 bases: TGTGCCAGCAGCTTGGCTGACTATGGCTACACCTTC. This codes for CASSLADYGYTF.

V gene TRBV14 combines with J gene TRBJ2-1; 8 bases agree with TRBD1. Germline V CDR1 and CDR2: SGHDN, FVKESK. V lost 5 bases, J lost 6 bases, and 6 bases stayed unmatched. The CDR3 has 14 residues. The CDR3: CASSSDRALNEQFF. Here the CDR3 DNA reads TGTGCCAGCAGCTCGGACAGGGCCCTCAATGAGCAGTTCTTC.

The chain has TRBV29-1 and TRBJ2-1; TRBD2 aligns across 11 bases. There are 17 residues in the CDR3. The germline V gene encodes CDR1 SQVTM and CDR2 ANQGSEA. Trimming removed 4 bases from V and 5 bases from J; junction bases left unmatched: 13. CDR3 bases: TGCAGCGTTGTCAGTCTAGCGGGAGGTACAGGGGACAATGAGCAGTTCTTC. This codes for CSVVSLAGGTGDNEQFF.

The V gene is TRBV5-4, the J gene TRBJ2-3; 9 positions agree with TRBD2. The germline V gene has CDR1 SGHNT and CDR2 YYREEE (reference sequence). V lost 1 base, J lost 2 bases, and 2 bases stayed unmatched. This CDR3 spans 15 amino acids. The CDR3, as DNA: TGTGCCAGCAGCTTGCAGCGGGGGGCCACAGATACGCAGTATTTT. The encoded protein is CASSLQRGATDTQYF.

V and J are TRBV29-1 and TRBJ2-5; 8 nucleotides line up with TRBD1. V was pared by 7 bases and J by 5 bases, with 6 bases of the junction left unmatched. This CDR3 contains 12 residues. Germline V lookup: CDR1 SQVTM, CDR2 ANQGSEA. Written as DNA, the CDR3 is TGCAGCGCCCTGACAGGGGATGAGACCCAGTACTTC. Translation: CSALTGDETQYF.

The chain carries TRBV6-1 and TRBJ1-2; D is possibly TRBD1 (5 bases). This CDR3 has 14 amino acids. The germline V gene has CDR1 MNHNS and CDR2 SASEGT. V dropped 3 bases and J dropped 0 bases, with 8 bases sitting between them. The CDR3 nucleotides read TGTGCCAGCAGTGAGACAGTTCCTAACTATGGCTACACCTTC. It yields the protein CASSETVPNYGYTF.

This clone has only a few counts. The J gene is TRBJ1-1, the V gene TRBV5-4, with TRBD1 as a possible D gene (6 bases). V lost 4 bases and J 10 bases, leaving 17 bases between the germline ends. Germline V gives CDR1 SGHNT, CDR2 YYREEE (reference sequence). CDR3 length: 13 amino acids. The chain's CDR3 is CASSSPGHSSAFF. The CDR3 nucleotides are TGTGCCAGCAGCAGTCCGGGACATTCCTCAGCTTTCTTT.

A few counts support this clone. This CDR3 reads CASSIGLAGIGELFF. For the CDR3, the DNA is TGTGCCAGCAGCATTGGACTAGCGGGTATCGGGGAGCTGTTTTTT. The gene calls are TRBV11-2 and TRBJ2-2, with 11 nucleotides matching TRBD2. The V gene end was trimmed by 5 bases and the J gene end by 7 bases; junction bases not matched to a gene: 6. In germline, CDR1 is SGHAT, CDR2 FQNNGV. There are 15 residues in the CDR3.

In this sample, this clone turned up a few times. The J gene is TRBJ2-3, the V gene TRBV30, with TRBD2 matching over 8 bases. Germline V gives CDR1 GTSNPN, CDR2 SVGIG (reference sequence). The CDR3 spans 13 residues. With 0 bases clipped from V and 6 bases from J, the junction kept 2 bases outside the gene matches. CDR3 DNA sequence: TGTGCCTGGAGTGTCGGCGGGGGGGATACGCAGTATTTT. Translated, it gives CAWSVGGGDTQYF.

This clone has more than one count but fewer than ten. V is TRBV10-3 and J is TRBJ1-6; D is unclear. Looked up from germline, CDR1 is ENHRY and CDR2 is SYGVKD. The CDR3 is made up of 12 amino acids. The V end lost 9 bases, the J end lost 9 bases, and 12 bases lay between the germline ends. The CDR3 sequence: CAIGGEGSPLHF. The CDR3 DNA reads TGTGCCATTGGCGGTGAGGGTTCACCCCTCCACTTT.

Here the CDR3 DNA reads TGTGCCAGCAGCCTGACAGGGTCTGGCTACACCTTC. This translates into CASSLTGSGYTF. V and J are TRBV6-5 and TRBJ1-2, with 7 bases fitting TRBD1. V gave up 6 bases and J gave up 7 bases; unmatched junction bases: 5. This CDR3 region has 12 residues. Germline assignment: CDR1 MNHEY and CDR2 SVGAGI.

This clone was seen a handful of times. The gene calls are TRBV9 and TRBJ2-5; TRBD2 agrees at 9 bases. This CDR3 is built from 14 residues. Trimming took 4 bases from V and 5 from J; bases not matched to a gene: 6. Germline CDR1 and CDR2: SGDLS and YYNGEE. CDR3 in amino acids: CASSLGLARETQYF. The DNA for the CDR3 is TGTGCCAGCAGCTTGGGACTAGCTCGGGAGACCCAGTACTTC.

This rearrangement joins TRBV10-2 to TRBJ2-3; D gene uncertain. The CDR3 has 13 amino acids. CDR1 WSHSY and CDR2 SAAADI come from the germline V gene. The V end was cut by 8 bases, the J end by 6 bases, with 15 bases between. The CDR3 loop is CASVDPGGDTQYF. For the CDR3, the DNA is TGCGCCAGCGTAGACCCCGGCGGTGATACGCAGTATTTT.

This clone was detected a few times. The rearrangement uses TRBV9 and TRBJ2-3; D uncertain. The CDR3 totals 13 residues. The V gene lost 2 bases and the J gene lost 3 bases, with 7 bases spanning the gap. Germline assignment: CDR1 SGDLS and CDR2 YYNGEE. CDR3 sequence (DNA): TGTGCCAGCAGCGTTCACGGGACAGATACGCAGTATTTT. Translation: CASSVHGTDTQYF.

This clone was detected only a few times. The chain has TRBV21-1 and TRBJ2-5; TRBD2 is taken as the D call from the table, unchecked against the DNA. TRBV21-1 is classified as a pseudogene. The CDR3 is 13 amino acids. CDR3 sequence (DNA): TGTGCCAGCAGCAAAGAGGAGCAAGAGACCCAGTACTTC. This encodes CASSKEEQETQYF.

The chain combines TRBV30 with TRBJ1-2, with 10 bases matching TRBD1. Looked up from germline, CDR1 is GTSNPN and CDR2 is SVGIG (reference sequence). The J segment lost 2 bases and the V segment lost 4 bases, leaving 4 bases of the junction unmatched. CDR3 length equals 14 residues. CDR3 nucleotide sequence: TGTGCCTGGAACCGGGACAGGGGAAACTATGGCTACACCTTC. It yields the protein CAWNRDRGNYGYTF.